Sequencing of this T cell receptor (beta chain) was carried out in a study of blood T cell repertoires in COVID-19. At the level of the study: In each case, the material was cDNA or gDNA derived from T cells, B-cell-depleted T cells, or PBMCs.

TCRdb keeps only in-frame clones here, not all; method: immunoSEQ multiplex PCR. The table lists 110,000 to 150,000 clones, roughly 75% of them singletons, with 5% to 6.5% in the top ten. Between the trimmed V and J ends, which lost 3 bases and 1 base, there was a span of 15 bases. Germline loops: CDR1 DFQATT, CDR2 SNEGSKA (reference sequence). This CDR3 has 15 residues. The origin of this receptor is a woman aged 45 to 65 who had recovered from COVID-19. This rearrangement joins TRBV20-1 to TRBJ1-1; no firm D call. The sample taken for sequencing was PBMCs or T cells enriched from blood (not recorded which). The CDR3 protein is CSASDFTLGNTEAFF. In DNA form, the CDR3 reads TGCAGTGCTAGTGATTTCACTCTTGGGAACACTGAAGCTTTCTTT.